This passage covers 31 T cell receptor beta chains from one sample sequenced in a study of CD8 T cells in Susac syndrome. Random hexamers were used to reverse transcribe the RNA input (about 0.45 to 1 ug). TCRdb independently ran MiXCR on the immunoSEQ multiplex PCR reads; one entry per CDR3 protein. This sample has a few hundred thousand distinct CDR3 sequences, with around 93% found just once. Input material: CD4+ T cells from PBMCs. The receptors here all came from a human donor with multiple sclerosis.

CDR3 sequence: CASRLQGLNEKLFF. The CDR3 DNA reads TGCGCCAGCAGACTACAGGGCCTTAATGAAAAACTGTTTTTT. This chain uses TRBV5-1 with TRBJ1-4, with D maybe TRBD1 (6 bases). Deletions cut 5 bases from V and 4 bases from J, with 12 bases between. The CDR3 spans 14 residues. Germline CDR1 reads SGHRS; CDR2 reads YFSETQ.

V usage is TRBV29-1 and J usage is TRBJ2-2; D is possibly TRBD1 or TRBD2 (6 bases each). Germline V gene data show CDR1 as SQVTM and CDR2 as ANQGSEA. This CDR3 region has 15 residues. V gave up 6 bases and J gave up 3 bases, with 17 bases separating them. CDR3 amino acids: CSVSGRGPDTGELFF. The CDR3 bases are TGCAGCGTCTCGGGCCGGGGGCCGGACACCGGGGAGCTGTTTTTT.

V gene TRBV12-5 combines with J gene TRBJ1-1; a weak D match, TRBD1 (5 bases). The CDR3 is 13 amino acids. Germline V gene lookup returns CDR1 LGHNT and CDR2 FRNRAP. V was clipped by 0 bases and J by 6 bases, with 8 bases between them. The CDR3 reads CASGLVLGAEAFF. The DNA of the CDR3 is TGTGCTAGTGGTTTGGTACTGGGGGCTGAAGCTTTCTTT.

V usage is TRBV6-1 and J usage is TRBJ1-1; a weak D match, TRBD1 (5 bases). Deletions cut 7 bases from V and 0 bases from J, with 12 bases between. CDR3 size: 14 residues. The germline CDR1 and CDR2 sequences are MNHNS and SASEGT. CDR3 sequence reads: CASKGVRVNTEAFF. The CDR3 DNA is TGTGCCAGCAAAGGGGTCAGGGTGAACACTGAAGCTTTCTTT.

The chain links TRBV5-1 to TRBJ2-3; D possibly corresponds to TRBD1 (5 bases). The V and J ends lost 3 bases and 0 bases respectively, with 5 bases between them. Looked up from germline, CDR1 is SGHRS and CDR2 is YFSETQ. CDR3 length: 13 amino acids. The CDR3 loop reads CASSSGSTDTQYF. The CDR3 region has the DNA TGCGCCAGCAGCTCAGGGAGCACAGATACGCAGTATTTT.

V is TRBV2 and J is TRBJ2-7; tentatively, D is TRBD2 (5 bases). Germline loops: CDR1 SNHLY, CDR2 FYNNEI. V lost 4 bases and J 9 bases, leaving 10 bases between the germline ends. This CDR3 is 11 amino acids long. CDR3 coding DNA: TGTGCCAGCAGTGTTCTTCGGGGGCAGTACGTC. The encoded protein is CASSVLRGQYV.

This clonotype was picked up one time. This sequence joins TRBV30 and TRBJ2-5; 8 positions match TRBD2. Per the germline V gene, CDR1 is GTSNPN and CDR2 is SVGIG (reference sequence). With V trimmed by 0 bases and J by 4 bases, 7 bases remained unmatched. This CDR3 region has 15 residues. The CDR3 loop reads CAWSVGTSGRETQYF. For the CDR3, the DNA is TGTGCCTGGAGTGTCGGAACTAGCGGTAGAGAGACCCAGTACTTC. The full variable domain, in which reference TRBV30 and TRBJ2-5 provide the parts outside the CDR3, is SQTIHQWPATLVQPVGSPLSLECTVEGTSNPNLYWYRQAAGRGLQLLFYSVGIGQISSEVPQNLSASRPQDRQFILSSKKLLLSDSGFYLCAWSVGTSGRETQYFGPGTRLLVL.

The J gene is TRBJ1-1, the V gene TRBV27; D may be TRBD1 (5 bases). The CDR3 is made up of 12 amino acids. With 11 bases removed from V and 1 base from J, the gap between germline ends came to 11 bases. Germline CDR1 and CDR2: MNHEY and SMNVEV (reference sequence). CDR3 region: CAGGEGNTEAFF. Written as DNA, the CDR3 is TGTGCCGGGGGTGAAGGGAACACTGAAGCTTTCTTT.

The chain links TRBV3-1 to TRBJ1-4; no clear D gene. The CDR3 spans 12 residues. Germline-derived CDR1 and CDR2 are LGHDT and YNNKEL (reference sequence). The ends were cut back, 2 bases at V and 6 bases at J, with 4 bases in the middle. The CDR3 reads CASSQLYEKLFF. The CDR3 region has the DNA TGTGCCAGCAGCCAACTCTATGAAAAACTGTTTTTT.

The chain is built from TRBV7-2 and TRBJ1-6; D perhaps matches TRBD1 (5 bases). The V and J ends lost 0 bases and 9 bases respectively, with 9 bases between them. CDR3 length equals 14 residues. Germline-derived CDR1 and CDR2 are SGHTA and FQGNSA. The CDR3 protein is CASSLASQGSPLHF. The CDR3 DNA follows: TGTGCCAGCAGCTTAGCTTCCCAGGGTTCACCCCTCCACTTT.

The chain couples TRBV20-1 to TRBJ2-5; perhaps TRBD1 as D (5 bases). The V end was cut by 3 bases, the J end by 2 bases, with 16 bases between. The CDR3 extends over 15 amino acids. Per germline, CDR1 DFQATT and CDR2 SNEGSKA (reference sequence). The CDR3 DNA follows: TGCAGTGCTAGTGGGGCCGGAAGGGGTCAAGAGACCCAGTACTTC. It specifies CSASGAGRGQETQYF.

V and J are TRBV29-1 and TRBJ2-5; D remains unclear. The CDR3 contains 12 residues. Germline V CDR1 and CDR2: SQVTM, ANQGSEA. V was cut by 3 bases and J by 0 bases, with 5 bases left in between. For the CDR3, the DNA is TGCAGCGTTGAGCTGTACCAAGAGACCCAGTACTTC. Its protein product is CSVELYQETQYF.

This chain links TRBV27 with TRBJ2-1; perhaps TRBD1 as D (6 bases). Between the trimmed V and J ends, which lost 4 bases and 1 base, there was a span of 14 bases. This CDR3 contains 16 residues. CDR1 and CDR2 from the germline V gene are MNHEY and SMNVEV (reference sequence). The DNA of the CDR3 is TGTGCCAGCAGTTCCCTGGGGGCCGAGTCCTACAATGAGCAGTTCTTC. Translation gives CASSSLGAESYNEQFF.

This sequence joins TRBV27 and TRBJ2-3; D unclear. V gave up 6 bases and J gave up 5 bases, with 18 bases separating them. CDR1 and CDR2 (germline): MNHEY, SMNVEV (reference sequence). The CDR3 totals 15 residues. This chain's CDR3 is CASSPVTFNLDTQYF. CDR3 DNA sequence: TGTGCCAGCAGCCCAGTGACCTTTAACTTAGATACGCAGTATTTT.

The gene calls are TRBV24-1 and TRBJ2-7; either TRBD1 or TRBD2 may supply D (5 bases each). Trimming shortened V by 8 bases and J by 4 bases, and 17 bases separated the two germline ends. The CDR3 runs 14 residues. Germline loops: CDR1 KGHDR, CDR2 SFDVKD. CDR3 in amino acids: CATNMGPSLYEQYF. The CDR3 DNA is TGTGCCACCAATATGGGACCATCCCTGTACGAGCAGTACTTC.

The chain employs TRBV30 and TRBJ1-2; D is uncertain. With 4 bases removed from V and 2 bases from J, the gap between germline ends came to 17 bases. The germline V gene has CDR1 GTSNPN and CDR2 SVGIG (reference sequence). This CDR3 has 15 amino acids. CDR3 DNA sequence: TGTGCCTGGAAACCCGCCCTCCGGGGAAACTATGGCTACACCTTC. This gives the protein CAWKPALRGNYGYTF.

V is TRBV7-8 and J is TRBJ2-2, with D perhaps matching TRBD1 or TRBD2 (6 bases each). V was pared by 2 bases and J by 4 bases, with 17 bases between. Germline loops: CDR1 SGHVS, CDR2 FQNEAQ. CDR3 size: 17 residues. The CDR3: CASSLSPRGAGTGELFF. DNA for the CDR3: TGTGCCAGCAGCTTAAGTCCAAGGGGGGCAGGCACCGGGGAGCTGTTTTTT.

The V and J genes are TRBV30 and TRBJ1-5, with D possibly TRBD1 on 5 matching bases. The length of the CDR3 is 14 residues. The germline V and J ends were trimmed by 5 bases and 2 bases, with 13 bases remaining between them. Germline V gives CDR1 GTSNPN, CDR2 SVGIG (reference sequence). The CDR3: CAWDEGRGNQPQHF. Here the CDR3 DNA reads TGTGCCTGGGACGAGGGACGGGGCAATCAGCCCCAGCATTTT.

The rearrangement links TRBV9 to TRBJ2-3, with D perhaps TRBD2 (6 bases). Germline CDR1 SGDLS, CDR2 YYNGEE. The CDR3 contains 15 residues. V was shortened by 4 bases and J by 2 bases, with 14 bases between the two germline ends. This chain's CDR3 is CASSSRGDSTDTQYF. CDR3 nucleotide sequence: TGTGCCAGCAGCTCACGCGGGGACTCCACAGATACGCAGTATTTT.

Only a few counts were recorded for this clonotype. The CDR3 sequence is CASSLGTANGYTF. The CDR3, as DNA: TGTGCCAGCAGCTTGGGGACAGCCAATGGCTACACCTTC. The V call is TRBV5-4, the J call TRBJ1-2, with D perhaps matching TRBD1 (6 bases). CDR1 and CDR2 from the germline V gene are SGHNT and YYREEE (reference sequence). V was clipped by 0 bases and J by 6 bases, with 9 bases between them. CDR3 size: 13 residues.

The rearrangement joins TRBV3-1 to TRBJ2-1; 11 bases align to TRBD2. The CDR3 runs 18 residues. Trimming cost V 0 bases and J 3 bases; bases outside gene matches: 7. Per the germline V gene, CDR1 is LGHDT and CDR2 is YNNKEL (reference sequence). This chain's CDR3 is CASSQDQIAGGLYNEQFF. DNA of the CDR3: TGTGCCAGCAGCCAAGATCAAATAGCGGGGGGGCTCTACAATGAGCAGTTCTTC.

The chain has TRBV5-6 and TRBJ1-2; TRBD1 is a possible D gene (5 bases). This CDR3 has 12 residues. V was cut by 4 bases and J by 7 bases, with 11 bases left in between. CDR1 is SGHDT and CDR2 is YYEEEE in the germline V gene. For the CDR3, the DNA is TGTGCCAGCAGCGTCGGAGGGGTTGGCTACACCTTC. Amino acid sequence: CASSVGGVGYTF.

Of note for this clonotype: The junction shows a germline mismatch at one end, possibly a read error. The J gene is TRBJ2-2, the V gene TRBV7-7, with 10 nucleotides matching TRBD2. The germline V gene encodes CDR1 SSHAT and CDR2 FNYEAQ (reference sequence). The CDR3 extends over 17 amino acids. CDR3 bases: TGTGCTAGCAGCTTAAAACTAGCGGGATCGAACACCGGGGAGCTGTTTTTT. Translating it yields CASSLKLAGSNTGELFF.

The CDR3 loop is CSASSELASYEQYF. CDR3 in DNA: TGCAGTGCCTCTAGTGAGCTTGCCTCCTACGAGCAGTACTTC. The rearrangement uses TRBV20-1 and TRBJ2-7; no definite D call. The CDR3 runs 14 residues. Trimming removed 6 bases from V and 0 bases from J, with 15 bases in between. Germline V lookup: CDR1 DFQATT, CDR2 SNEGSKA (reference sequence).

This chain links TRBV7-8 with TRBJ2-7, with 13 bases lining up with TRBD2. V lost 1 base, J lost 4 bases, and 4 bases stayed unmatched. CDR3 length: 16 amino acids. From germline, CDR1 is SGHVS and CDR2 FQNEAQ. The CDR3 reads CASSLGGLAGVYEQYF. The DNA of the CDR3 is TGTGCCAGCAGCTTAGGTGGACTAGCGGGGGTTTACGAGCAGTACTTC. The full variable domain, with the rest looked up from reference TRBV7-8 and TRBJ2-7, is GAGVSQSPRYKVAKRGQDVALRCDPISGHVSLFWYQQALGQGPEFLTYFQNEAQLDKSGLPSDRFFAERPEGSVSTLKIQRTQQEDSAVYLCASSLGGLAGVYEQYFGPGTRLTVT.

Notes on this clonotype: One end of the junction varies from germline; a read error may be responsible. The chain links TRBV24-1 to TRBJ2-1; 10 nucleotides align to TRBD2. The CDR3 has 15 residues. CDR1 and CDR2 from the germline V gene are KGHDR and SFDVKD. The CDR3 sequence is CATSDSGGAYNEQFF. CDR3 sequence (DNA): TGTGCCACAAGTGACAGCGGGGGGGCTTACAATGAGCAGTTCTTC.

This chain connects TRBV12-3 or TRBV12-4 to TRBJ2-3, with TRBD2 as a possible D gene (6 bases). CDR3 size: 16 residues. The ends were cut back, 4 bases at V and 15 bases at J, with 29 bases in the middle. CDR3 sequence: CASSSTRGAFTDTRYF. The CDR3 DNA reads TGTGCCAGCAGTTCCACCCGCGGGGCTTTCACAGATACTCGATATTTT.

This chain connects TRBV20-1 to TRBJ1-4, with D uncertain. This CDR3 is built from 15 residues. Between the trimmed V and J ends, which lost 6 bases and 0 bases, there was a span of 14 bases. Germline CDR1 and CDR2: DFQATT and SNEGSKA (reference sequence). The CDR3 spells CSADHSEATNEKLFF. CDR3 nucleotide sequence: TGCAGTGCCGATCACTCAGAGGCAACTAATGAAAAACTGTTTTTT.

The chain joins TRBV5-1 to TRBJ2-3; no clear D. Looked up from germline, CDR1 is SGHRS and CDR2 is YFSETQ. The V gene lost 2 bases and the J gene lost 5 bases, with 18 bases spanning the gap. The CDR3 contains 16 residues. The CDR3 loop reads CASSFTPVDNQDTQYF. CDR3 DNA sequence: TGCGCCAGCAGCTTTACCCCGGTCGACAACCAAGATACGCAGTATTTT.

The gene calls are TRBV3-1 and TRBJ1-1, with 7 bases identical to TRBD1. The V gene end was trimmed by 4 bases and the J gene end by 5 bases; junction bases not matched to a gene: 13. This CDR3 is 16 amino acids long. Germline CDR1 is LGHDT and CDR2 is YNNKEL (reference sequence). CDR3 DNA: TGTGCCAGCAGCCCGCGGACCCGACAGGGTGAAACTGAAGCTTTCTTT. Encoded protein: CASSPRTRQGETEAFF. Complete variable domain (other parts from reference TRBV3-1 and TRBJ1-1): DTAVSQTPKYLVTQMGNDKSIKCEQNLGHDTMYWYKQDSKKFLKIMFSYNNKELIINETVPNRFSPKSPDKAHLNLHINSLELGDSAVYFCASSPRTRQGETEAFFGQGTRLTVV.

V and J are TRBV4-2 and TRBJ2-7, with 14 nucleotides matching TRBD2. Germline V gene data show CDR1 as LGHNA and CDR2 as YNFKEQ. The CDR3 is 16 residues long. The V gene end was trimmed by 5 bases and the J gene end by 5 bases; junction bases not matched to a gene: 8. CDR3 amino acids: CASSGRGLAGEDEQYF. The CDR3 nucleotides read TGTGCCAGCAGCGGAAGGGGACTAGCGGGGGAAGACGAGCAGTACTTC.